These 26 T cell receptor beta chains came from one sample sequenced in a study of T cell repertoires in cytomegalovirus infection. Each CDR3 protein is one row after TCRdb ran MiXCR on the reads. The table includes fewer than 550,000 distinct CDR3 sequences, 31% detected once. What was sequenced was PBMCs. The receptor set was obtained from a human donor in good health (CMV status not recorded). Some clones in this sample may be carry-over from other donors' samples.

The chain has TRBV6-2 or TRBV6-3 and TRBJ1-2; TRBD1 matches 8 bases. Germline V gene sequence: CDR1 MNHEY, CDR2 SVGEGT. Trimming cost V 6 bases and J 4 bases; bases outside gene matches: 10. This CDR3 is 15 amino acids long. CDR3 coding DNA: TGTGCCAGCAGACTAAATATGGGACAGGTCTATGGCTACACCTTC. This encodes CASRLNMGQVYGYTF.

This clonotype was recorded at least ten times. The gene calls are TRBV6-2 or TRBV6-3 and TRBJ2-1; D is uncertain. V shed 5 bases and J shed 1 base, with 9 bases lying between them. The V gene's germline CDR1 is MNHEY and CDR2 SVGEGT. The CDR3 covers 14 residues. The CDR3 protein is CASSHQTSYNEQFF. DNA for the CDR3: TGTGCCAGCAGTCACCAGACGTCCTACAATGAGCAGTTCTTC.

This clonotype was detected many times. The chain employs TRBV2 and TRBJ1-1; D may be TRBD1 (5 bases). CDR3 length: 16 amino acids. Per germline, CDR1 SNHLY and CDR2 FYNNEI. Trimming took 1 base from V and 1 from J, leaving 13 bases between them. Here the CDR3 DNA reads TGTGCCAGCAGTGAAGGGATGGGGGTGGGGAACACTGAAGCTTTCTTT. Translating gives CASSEGMGVGNTEAFF.

This clonotype was detected a few times. For the CDR3, the DNA is TGTGCCAGCAGCTTAGATCAGGGGGCACTCTATAATTCACCCCTCCACTTT. The encoded protein is CASSLDQGALYNSPLHF. The chain combines TRBV11-2 with TRBJ1-6; TRBD1 matches 8 bases. This CDR3 spans 17 amino acids. V was pared by 0 bases and J by 3 bases, with 4 bases of the junction left unmatched. CDR1 and CDR2 (germline): SGHAT, FQNNGV. The full variable domain, its missing parts supplied by reference TRBV11-2 and TRBJ1-6, is EAGVAQSPRYKIIEKRQSVAFWCNPISGHATLYWYQQILGQGPKLLIQFQNNGVVDDSQLPKDRFSAERLKGVDSTLKIQPAKLEDSAVYLCASSLDQGALYNSPLHFGNGTRLTVT.

On this clonotype itself: No conserved phenylalanine or tryptophan is present at the end of the CDR3, so a read error is the likely explanation. This chain joins TRBV29-1 and TRBJ2-5; TRBD1 aligns across 9 bases. This CDR3 has 14 residues. Germline V gene sequence: CDR1 SQVTM, CDR2 ANQGSEA. The CDR3 DNA is TGCAGTCGCCGCCCGGGACAGGGAAGGGAGACCCAGTACTTA. It translates to CSRRPGQGRETQYL.

This chain links TRBV4-1 with TRBJ1-2; TRBD1 matches at 10 bases. Germline values: CDR1 MGHRA, CDR2 YSYEKL. J lost 7 bases, V lost 3 bases, and 17 bases had no gene match. This CDR3 has 18 residues. This chain's CDR3 is CASSHLGQGGFFSSGYTF. The CDR3 coding sequence is TGCGCCAGCAGCCACCTTGGACAGGGGGGGTTTTTTTCGAGTGGCTACACCTTC.

This clonotype was counted at least ten times. The rearrangement uses TRBV15 and TRBJ2-6; D remains ambiguous. V lost 0 bases and J lost 0, with 6 bases in between. This CDR3 is 16 amino acids long. Germline V gene sequence: CDR1 LNHNV, CDR2 YYDKDF (reference sequence). Here the CDR3 DNA reads TGTGCCACCAGCAGAGATCGGGCCTCTGGGGCCAACGTCCTGACTTTC. This sequence encodes CATSRDRASGANVLTF.

The rearrangement joins TRBV7-2 to TRBJ2-2; D may be TRBD1 or TRBD2 (6 bases each). V dropped 7 bases and J dropped 4 bases, with 13 bases sitting between them. Germline CDR1 is SGHTA and CDR2 is FQGNSA. This CDR3 has 14 amino acids. The CDR3 nucleotides are TGTGCCAGCACCCGGGGGCAGGGCACCGGGGAGCTGTTTTTT. Its protein product is CASTRGQGTGELFF.

This clonotype was counted a few times. Here the CDR3 DNA reads TGTGCCAGCAGCTTGGCGAGCGGAGTACCCTACGAGCAGTACTTC. It yields the protein CASSLASGVPYEQYF. J is TRBJ2-7 and V is TRBV5-6; tentatively, D is TRBD2 (5 bases). In germline, CDR1 is SGHDT, CDR2 YYEEEE. V lost 0 bases and J 2 bases, leaving 12 bases between the germline ends. The CDR3 extends over 15 amino acids.

This clonotype was picked up a small number of times. The CDR3 DNA reads TGTGCCAGCAGAACAACCCTCAGAGACAATGAGCAGTTCTTC. Translated: CASRTTLRDNEQFF. This rearrangement joins TRBV5-5 to TRBJ2-1, with D unclear. CDR1 is SGHKS, CDR2 YYEKEE, per germline (reference sequence). The CDR3 totals 14 residues. V lost 5 bases and J lost 5, with 14 bases in between.

In its sample, this clonotype was seen a few times. The chain combines TRBV6-1 with TRBJ1-1, with D possibly matching TRBD1 (5 bases). Germline loops: CDR1 MNHNS, CDR2 SASEGT. The CDR3 consists of 13 residues. V was shortened by 7 bases and J by 3 bases, with 12 bases between the two germline ends. CDR3 bases: TGTGCCAGCACCCGACCCAGGGACACTGAAGCTTTCTTT. This sequence encodes CASTRPRDTEAFF.

In the case of this clonotype: One junction end disagrees with the germline gene, perhaps due to a read error. The CDR3 bases are TGTGCCAGTAGGGGAAGCGATTGGAACGAGCATTACTTC. This codes for CASRGSDWNEHYF. J is TRBJ2-7 and V is TRBV19; no firm D call. CDR1 is LNHDA, CDR2 SQIVND, per germline (reference sequence). This CDR3 contains 13 residues.

This clonotype turned up a few times. The CDR3: CASRASGELRNEQYF. As DNA, the CDR3 is TGTGCCAGCAGGGCCAGCGGCGAGCTTAGGAACGAGCAGTACTTC. The chain is built from TRBV12-3 or TRBV12-4 and TRBJ2-7, with D possibly being TRBD2 (5 bases). With 6 bases removed from V and 5 bases from J, the gap between germline ends came to 20 bases. CDR3 length: 15 residues.

The chain uses TRBV19 and TRBJ2-6; no firm D call. This CDR3 is built from 15 residues. V was clipped by 2 bases and J by 2 bases, with 7 bases between them. Germline V gives CDR1 LNHDA, CDR2 SQIVND (reference sequence). The CDR3 is CASSINGPGANVLTF. The CDR3 coding sequence is TGTGCCAGTAGTATAAATGGGCCTGGGGCCAACGTCCTGACTTTC.

A few counts support this clonotype. The genes are TRBV20-1 and TRBJ2-1; 9 bases align to TRBD2. The length of the CDR3 is 14 residues. Germline assignment: CDR1 DFQATT and CDR2 SNEGSKA (reference sequence). V shed 6 bases, J shed 4 bases, and the junction held 7 bases outside the gene matches. The CDR3 nucleotides are TGCAGTGCGGAGGCGACTAGCGGTTACAATGAGCAGTTCTTC. As protein: CSAEATSGYNEQFF.

This clonotype was detected ten times or more. The V and J genes are TRBV7-2 and TRBJ1-1; no clear D. Between the trimmed V and J ends, which lost 5 bases and 1 base, there was a span of 2 bases. The CDR3 has 11 residues. Germline CDR1 and CDR2: SGHTA and FQGNSA. The chain's CDR3 is CASSRNTEAFF. DNA of the CDR3: TGTGCCAGCAGCCGGAACACTGAAGCTTTCTTT.

This clonotype was seen a few times. A junction boundary mismatches the germline segment, possibly from a read error. As DNA, the CDR3 is TGTGCCAGCAGTCTAGCTGACCCGTGCCGTGAAAAACTGTTTTTT. Its translation: CASSLADPCREKLFF. The chain employs TRBV12-3 or TRBV12-4 and TRBJ1-4; unclear D gene. This CDR3 is built from 15 residues.

The sample holds a few counts of this clonotype. V gene TRBV20-1 combines with J gene TRBJ2-7; D gene ambiguous. Trimming cost V 3 bases and J 0 bases, with 18 bases left between them. CDR1 DFQATT and CDR2 SNEGSKA come from the germline V gene (reference sequence). The CDR3 has 16 amino acids. The CDR3 DNA reads as TGCAGTGCTAGCCCGACTGAGTTTCTGAGCTCCTACGAGCAGTACTTC. It yields the protein CSASPTEFLSSYEQYF.

The chain combines TRBV20-1 with TRBJ2-1; possibly TRBD1 or TRBD2 for D (5 bases each). Germline V gene sequence: CDR1 DFQATT, CDR2 SNEGSKA (reference sequence). This CDR3 comprises 14 residues. Between the trimmed V and J ends, which lost 6 bases and 2 bases, there was a span of 14 bases. CDR3 region: CSASPGGTYNEQFF. Here the CDR3 DNA reads TGCAGTGCCTCTCCTGGGGGTACCTACAATGAGCAGTTCTTC.

The chain uses TRBV5-6 and TRBJ1-1, with D perhaps TRBD1 (6 bases). In germline, CDR1 is SGHDT, CDR2 YYEEEE. The V end was cut by 6 bases, the J end by 3 bases, with 24 bases between. CDR3 length equals 17 residues. CDR3 bases: TGTGCCAGCACCAATCTAGGGGGGGGTGTTGTTGACACTGAAGCTTTCTTT. It translates to CASTNLGGGVVDTEAFF.

This clonotype showed up many times. CDR3 in DNA: TGTGCCAGCAGGCGTAAATCCGGGACTCTCCGACGCGAGCAGTACTTC. Its translation is CASRRKSGTLRREQYF. This sequence joins TRBV6-5 and TRBJ2-7; maybe TRBD2 (6 bases). V was shortened by 6 bases and J by 6 bases, with 24 bases between the two germline ends. This CDR3 is built from 16 residues. Germline CDR1 and CDR2: MNHEY and SVGAGI.

This chain links TRBV6-6 with TRBJ2-3; D may correspond to TRBD1 or TRBD2 (5 bases each). The V gene lost 5 bases and the J gene lost 2 bases, with 14 bases spanning the gap. CDR1 and CDR2 (germline): MNHNY, SVGAGI (reference sequence). The CDR3 is made up of 15 amino acids. This CDR3 reads CASSPRDGLTDTQYF. The CDR3 nucleotides are TGTGCCAGCAGTCCGAGGGACGGACTCACAGATACGCAGTATTTT.

About this clonotype: With a much larger clone just one base away, this may be a read error. The conserved final phenylalanine or tryptophan is absent from the CDR3, which likely points to a read error. The CDR3 bases are TGTGCCAGCAGGTTACAGGGGATTGGGCACGAGCAGTACTTA. Protein sequence: CASRLQGIGHEQYL. The J gene is TRBJ2-7, the V gene TRBV7-2; 7 bases fit TRBD1. Per the germline V gene, CDR1 is SGHTA and CDR2 is FQGNSA. The CDR3 loop spans 14 amino acids. After removal of 6 bases from V and 5 bases from J, the junction contained 10 bases not matched to a gene.

A remark on this clonotype: An end of the junction does not agree with germline; a read error may underlie this. This chain connects TRBV6-2 or TRBV6-3 to TRBJ2-7, with D tentatively TRBD1 (6 bases). Germline V gene sequence: CDR1 MNHEY, CDR2 SVGEGT. The CDR3 sequence is 12 residues long. The CDR3 DNA sequence: TGTGCCCGCAGCTCGGGACAATACGAGCAGTACTTC. Residues: CARSSGQYEQYF.

The chain employs TRBV28 and TRBJ1-4; D is uncertain. The CDR3 is 15 amino acids. The ends were cut back, 3 bases at V and 5 bases at J, with 13 bases in the middle. CDR1 is MDHEN, CDR2 SYDVKM, per germline. The DNA of the CDR3 is TGTGCCAGCAGTTTGGGCCTTGAAACGAATGAAAAACTGTTTTTT. Residues: CASSLGLETNEKLFF. Supplemented by reference TRBV28 and TRBJ1-4, the full variable domain reads DVKVTQSSRYLVKRTGEKVFLECVQDMDHENMFWYRQDPGLGLRLIYFSYDVKMKEKGDIPEGYSVSREKKERFSLILESASTNQTSMYLCASSLGLETNEKLFFGSGTQLSVL.

This rearrangement joins TRBV11-2 to TRBJ2-5; TRBD2 might be the D (5 bases). This CDR3 spans 17 amino acids. The V gene lost 5 bases and the J gene lost 5 bases, with 24 bases spanning the gap. Germline values: CDR1 SGHAT, CDR2 FQNNGV. This CDR3 reads CASSRLGSSSGKETQYF. The CDR3, as DNA: TGTGCCAGCAGCCGTCTGGGTAGCTCCTCGGGAAAGGAGACCCAGTACTTC.